These 27 T cell receptor beta chains were sequenced from one sample in a study of graft-versus-host responses after intestinal transplantation. Sequencing was performed with immunoSEQ multiplex PCR; in TCRdb, only in-frame clones are kept and a portion is missing. This table has some 120,000 clones, about nine tenths appearing once. The antigens these receptors bind are not known. Here the sequenced sample was unstimulated CD4+ T cells sorted from spleen or lymph node cells, taken before intestinal transplant. These receptors originate from a human donor who received an intestinal transplant.

This chain connects TRBV9 to TRBJ2-5; 13 bases match TRBD2. V was clipped by 4 bases and J by 5 bases; unmatched bases: 5. The CDR3 covers 15 residues. CDR1 is SGDLS, CDR2 YYNGEE, per germline. CDR3 coding DNA: TGTGCCAGCAGCCCCGGACTAGCGGGGGCCGAGACCCAGTACTTC. This codes for CASSPGLAGAETQYF.

The rearrangement uses TRBV7-8 and TRBJ2-3; 8 bases agree with TRBD2. V was pared by 6 bases and J by 2 bases, with 13 bases of the junction left unmatched. In germline, CDR1 is SGHVS, CDR2 FQNEAQ. The CDR3 is 17 residues long. DNA for the CDR3: TGTGCCAGCAGGGTGAGCTACGAGCGGGAGTACACAGATACGCAGTATTTT. Its protein product is CASRVSYEREYTDTQYF.

The rearrangement links TRBV7-9 to TRBJ2-7; possibly TRBD1 for D (6 bases). Germline-derived CDR1 and CDR2 are SEHNR and FQNEAQ (reference sequence). There are 13 residues in the CDR3. Trimming removed 3 bases at V and 4 bases at J, with 10 bases between. The DNA for the CDR3 is TGTGCCAGCAGCTTCCCCGGACAGTACGAGCAGTACTTC. Protein product: CASSFPGQYEQYF.

This clone was counted between two and nine times. The CDR3 DNA is TGTGCCAGCAGACGGGTGAACACTGAAGCTTTCTTT. As protein: CASRRVNTEAFF. The chain carries TRBV5-6 and TRBJ1-1; D is unclear. The CDR3 covers 12 residues. With 5 bases removed from V and 0 bases from J, the gap between germline ends came to 5 bases. CDR1 and CDR2 from the germline V gene are SGHDT and YYEEEE.

The rearrangement uses TRBV4-1 and TRBJ2-1, with a tentative D call TRBD2 (6 bases). Trimming left V 1 base short and J 7 bases short, with 11 bases between. Germline-derived CDR1 and CDR2 are MGHRA and YSYEKL. The CDR3 loop spans 14 amino acids. CDR3 nucleotide sequence: TGCGCCAGCAGCCAAGGACTAGTGATGAATGAGCAGTTCTTC. Amino acid sequence: CASSQGLVMNEQFF.

V and J are TRBV5-4 and TRBJ2-4; D perhaps matches TRBD2 (5 bases). CDR1 SGHNT and CDR2 YYREEE come from the germline V gene (reference sequence). Trimming removed 4 bases from V and 9 bases from J, with 17 bases in between. The CDR3 contains 14 residues. CDR3 protein: CASSQTPGRGIQYF. The CDR3 DNA is TGTGCCAGCAGCCAGACCCCGGGCCGGGGCATTCAGTACTTC.

V and J are TRBV5-1 and TRBJ2-5; 11 bases are shared with TRBD1. Trimming cost V 5 bases and J 3 bases; bases outside gene matches: 3. Germline CDR1 is SGHRS and CDR2 is YFSETQ. The CDR3 runs 14 residues. The chain's CDR3 is CASRGTGGEETQYF. The CDR3 nucleotides are TGCGCCAGCAGGGGGACAGGGGGTGAAGAGACCCAGTACTTC.

CDR3 coding DNA: TGCGCCAGCAGGAAGGGGCTTAACTATGGCTACACCTTC. Its translation: CASRKGLNYGYTF. The chain couples TRBV10-2 to TRBJ1-2, with TRBD1 as a possible D gene (5 bases). The V end lost 6 bases, the J end lost 1 base, and 9 bases lay between the germline ends. The length of the CDR3 is 13 residues. Germline V gene data show CDR1 as WSHSY and CDR2 as SAAADI.

The chain combines TRBV10-1 with TRBJ2-7; 8 nucleotides agree with TRBD2. Trimming removed 1 base from V and 4 bases from J; junction bases left unmatched: 9. Germline V CDR1 and CDR2: WNHNN, SYGVQD (reference sequence). The CDR3 has 16 residues. The CDR3 DNA reads as TGCGCCAGCAGTGAGTTAAGGACTAGCCAGCGGTACGAGCAGTACTTC. Its protein is CASSELRTSQRYEQYF.

The CDR3 sequence is CAWRLAGATDTQYF. The CDR3 DNA follows: TGTGCCTGGAGGCTAGCGGGGGCCACAGATACGCAGTATTTT. The chain joins TRBV30 to TRBJ2-3; TRBD2 matches 10 bases. V was pared by 3 bases and J by 2 bases, with 2 bases of the junction left unmatched. The CDR3 sequence is 14 residues long. Germline CDR1 is GTSNPN and CDR2 is SVGIG (reference sequence).

The chain carries TRBV6-1 and TRBJ1-5, with TRBD1 matching over 8 bases. Germline V lookup: CDR1 MNHNS, CDR2 SASEGT. Losses at the gene ends were 5 bases for V and 6 bases for J; bases not matched to a gene: 9. The CDR3 has 15 amino acids. The CDR3 reads CASSTQGVEVQPQHF. DNA for the CDR3: TGTGCCAGCAGTACACAGGGGGTTGAAGTTCAGCCCCAGCATTTT.

This chain uses TRBV27 with TRBJ1-1, with D possibly being TRBD1 (5 bases). This CDR3 has 18 amino acids. Trimming pared 5 bases from V and 3 bases from J, leaving 25 bases between. Germline CDR1 reads MNHEY; CDR2 reads SMNVEV (reference sequence). The CDR3 coding sequence is TGTGCCAGCAGTGGGCGGCGGGGAAGGGACCTTAAGGACACTGAAGCTTTCTTT. Its translation is CASSGRRGRDLKDTEAFF.

This sequence joins TRBV14 and TRBJ2-3; possibly TRBD1 for D (5 bases). Deletions cut 4 bases from V and 4 bases from J, with 15 bases between. The CDR3 extends over 15 amino acids. Germline CDR1 and CDR2: SGHDN and FVKESK. The CDR3 coding sequence is TGTGCCAGCAGCCTTCGAGAACCAGGGCCAGATACGCAGTATTTT. Translated: CASSLREPGPDTQYF.

The chain employs TRBV9 and TRBJ2-1; TRBD2 agrees at 8 bases. V was clipped by 4 bases and J by 6 bases; unmatched bases: 9. Per the germline V gene, CDR1 is SGDLS and CDR2 is YYNGEE. The CDR3 consists of 15 residues. The CDR3 here is CASSRSGSRINEQFF. CDR3 nucleotides: TGTGCCAGCAGCAGGAGCGGGAGTCGGATCAATGAGCAGTTCTTC.

The chain combines TRBV9 with TRBJ2-2; TRBD2 is a possible D gene (6 bases). Germline V CDR1 and CDR2: SGDLS, YYNGEE. Trimming cost V 4 bases and J 12 bases, with 19 bases left between them. The CDR3 extends over 14 amino acids. The CDR3 nucleotides are TGTGCCAGCAGCCTACGAGGGGACTCTGAAAAGCTGTTTTTT. It encodes CASSLRGDSEKLFF.

This clone has a single count. This chain uses TRBV7-3 with TRBJ2-1; 10 bases align to TRBD2. The CDR3 is 16 residues long. Trimming took 2 bases from V and 4 from J; bases not matched to a gene: 5. From germline, CDR1 is SGHTA and CDR2 FQGTGA. The CDR3: CASSLEGTSVYNEQFF. The CDR3 region has the DNA TGTGCCAGCAGCTTAGAAGGGACTAGCGTGTACAATGAGCAGTTCTTC.

Comments on this clone: In the same sample, other DNA sequences code for this CDR3. V is TRBV9 and J is TRBJ2-4; possible D gene TRBD1, 6 bases. This CDR3 has 16 residues. Trimming removed 3 bases from V and 7 bases from J, with 20 bases in between. Germline V gene lookup returns CDR1 SGDLS and CDR2 YYNGEE. This CDR3 reads CASSGRPQGDRNIQYF. CDR3 in DNA: TGTGCCAGCAGCGGTAGACCACAGGGTGATCGGAACATTCAGTACTTC.

The rearrangement links TRBV5-4 to TRBJ1-2; D ambiguous. This CDR3 contains 14 residues. Germline V CDR1 and CDR2: SGHNT, YYREEE (reference sequence). V lost 1 base to trimming and J lost 0 bases, with 7 bases between them. The CDR3 nucleotides read TGTGCCAGCAGCTTGAAGCCCCCTAACTATGGCTACACCTTC. Translated, it gives CASSLKPPNYGYTF.

This clone has a handful of counts. The chain combines TRBV10-3 with TRBJ2-7, with 10 bases lining up with TRBD2. The CDR3 consists of 15 residues. Germline V CDR1 and CDR2: ENHRY, SYGVKD. V lost 4 bases, J lost 4 bases, and 7 bases stayed unmatched. CDR3 amino acids: CAISVASGSSYEQYF. The CDR3, as DNA: TGTGCCATCAGTGTGGCTAGCGGGAGTTCGTACGAGCAGTACTTC.

CDR3 residues: CASSTGQGADTQYF. The CDR3 DNA sequence: TGCGCCAGCAGCACGGGACAGGGGGCGGATACGCAGTATTTT. The genes are TRBV5-1 and TRBJ2-3, with 12 bases matching TRBD1. The J segment lost 6 bases and the V segment lost 4 bases, leaving 3 bases of the junction unmatched. The CDR3 totals 14 residues. From germline, CDR1 is SGHRS and CDR2 YFSETQ.

The CDR3 nucleotides are TGTGCCAGCAGGGGGAGTGTGCCCCTGAACACTGAAGCTTTCTTT. This encodes CASRGSVPLNTEAFF. The chain joins TRBV2 to TRBJ1-1; D not resolved. The CDR3 extends over 15 amino acids. Between the trimmed V and J ends, which lost 6 bases and 0 bases, there was a span of 14 bases. Germline-derived CDR1 and CDR2 are SNHLY and FYNNEI.

J is TRBJ2-3 and V is TRBV5-1; 7 nucleotides agree with TRBD2. Unmatched junction bases numbered 8, after V lost 2 bases and J lost 2 bases. This CDR3 comprises 16 residues. The germline V gene has CDR1 SGHRS and CDR2 YFSETQ. CDR3 coding DNA: TGCGCCAGCAGCTTAGGCGGGAGTTCCCCCACAGATACGCAGTATTTT. Residues: CASSLGGSSPTDTQYF.

The chain is built from TRBV28 and TRBJ1-4, with 10 bases aligning to TRBD1. The V gene end was trimmed by 5 bases and the J gene end by 0 bases; junction bases not matched to a gene: 3. Germline V gene data show CDR1 as MDHEN and CDR2 as SYDVKM. CDR3 length: 16 residues. CDR3 sequence: CASSKGTGATNEKLFF. The DNA of the CDR3 is TGTGCCAGCAGTAAGGGGACAGGGGCAACTAATGAAAAACTGTTTTTT.

The rearrangement uses TRBV18 and TRBJ1-4; 7 positions match TRBD1. From germline, CDR1 is KGHSH and CDR2 LQKENI. This CDR3 contains 13 residues. Trimming removed 5 bases from V and 8 bases from J; junction bases left unmatched: 5. The CDR3 spells CASSGQVDEKLFF. The CDR3 DNA follows: TGTGCCAGCTCAGGACAGGTTGACGAAAAACTGTTTTTT.

The gene calls are TRBV5-1 and TRBJ2-7; TRBD2 aligns across 9 bases. Germline CDR1 and CDR2: SGHRS and YFSETQ. V lost 1 base and J lost 1; bases outside the gene matches: 3. The CDR3 covers 15 residues. CDR3: CASSLLAGLSYEQYF. The CDR3 DNA sequence: TGCGCCAGCAGCTTGCTAGCGGGACTATCCTACGAGCAGTACTTC.

The chain joins TRBV7-2 to TRBJ2-1, with D possibly being TRBD1 (6 bases). Trimming pared 2 bases from V and 3 bases from J, leaving 11 bases between. This CDR3 is built from 15 residues. Germline assignment: CDR1 SGHTA and CDR2 FQGNSA. CDR3 in DNA: TGTGCCAGCAGCTTAACAGGGATGAGCTACAATGAGCAGTTCTTC. This encodes CASSLTGMSYNEQFF.

The chain couples TRBV11-2 to TRBJ1-2; TRBD1 matches at 9 bases. V shed 0 bases and J 8 bases; nucleotides not matched to a gene: 13. Germline V gives CDR1 SGHAT, CDR2 FQNNGV. This CDR3 is 17 amino acids long. The CDR3 nucleotides are TGTGCCAGCAGCTTAGATACCTTTGAACAGGGGGCTAAAGGCTACACCTTC. Translation: CASSLDTFEQGAKGYTF.